Reported below is one TCR beta chain. Its binding antigen is unknown. Nothing much larger sits one base from this clone, and base qualities are not available. TCRbeta CDR3 regions were amplified from genomic DNA by means of the immunoSEQ Assay, a bias-controlled multiplex PCR. The authors processed their data as follows. The number of nucleated cells in each sample was estimated by amplification of reference gene primers within the assay. To quantify the absolute abundance of each unique TCRbeta CDR3 rearrangement, sequence reads were collapsed and filtered. For each sample, productive Simpson clonality was calculated as the square root of Simpson's diversity index across productive rearrangements. Drawn from immuneACCESS, this table holds only the in-frame rearrangements with V and J called that TCRdb kept. Clones are partly lost; checked studies trace under half to an unresolved V gene and leave the rest unexplained. V, J and clone size were drawn from that table, and D and trimming were deduced from the DNA. Here the sample has roughly 260,000 clones; more than 70% occur a single time. The ten top clones hold 2% to 2.5% of the sample.

The collaborating institutions used their own protocols to collect whole blood in K2EDTA tubes. Collaborator samples were shipped for TCRbeta analysis as frozen whole blood, isolated PBMCs, or DNA extracted from either sample type. The data are from a study of blood T cell repertoires in COVID-19 (dated by TCRdb to between 2020 and 2021). With regard to the full study: Samples from collaborators originated in the United States, Italy and Spain and spanned both the acute and convalescent phases of COVID-19. The prospective study material was composed of cDNA or gDNA derived from T cells, B-cell-depleted T cells, or PBMCs. The dataset comprised deeply sampled blood TCRbeta repertoires from subjects exposed to, actively infected with, or recovered from COVID-19. The samples were drawn from two sources: the first 160 participants of the ongoing ImmuneRACE study, and 1,200 or so subjects contributed by 6 global collaborators. Where HLA class I and class II types were available, the types were taken from metadata supplied by the sample provider, not from assay-based typing. The repertoires were released in a freely available public database meant as a resource for research on the immune response to SARS-CoV-2. Nearly every sample came with metadata listing a de-identified subject ID, COVID-19 status, age in years and sex.

The trim is 5 bases for V and 4 bases for J, with a gap of 14 bases between the germline ends. Reading from cysteine to phenylalanine, the CDR3 counts 15 amino acids. Here the CDR3 DNA is all that survives: 45 bases in frame from base 1. Taken from the germline V gene, the CDR1 and CDR2 loops are MDHEN and SYDVKM. Broad study findings and their caveats: The quantity of clinical and demographic metadata differed by source and by participant and was supplied without curation.

In this chain, TRBV28 is recombined with TRBJ2-2; TRBD1 is possibly the D segment (6 matching bases). The sample was peripheral blood. The sequence was obtained from a woman aged 50 to 65 with acute or convalescent COVID-19. The sequence in DNA is TGTGCCAGCAGTGAGACAGGTCGCGGCACCGGGGAGCTGTTTTTT. Its translation is CASSETGRGTGELFF.